The 18 T cell receptor beta chains below come from one sample, sequenced in a study of cytomegalovirus exposure and HLA in healthy donors. This table comes from immunoSEQ multiplex PCR, and its TCRdb copy is limited to in-frame clones, with some not included. The sample lists about 190,000 clones, 65% to 85% occurring once. Material for sequencing was PBMCs. The receptors stem from a woman under 30 in good health and CMV-seropositive.

This clone was detected only once. The CDR3 loop is CASSPLGLDGYTF. The DNA for the CDR3 is TGTGCCAGTAGTCCCCTGGGACTTGATGGCTACACCTTC. This chain links TRBV19 with TRBJ1-2; D is perhaps TRBD1 (5 bases). Looked up from germline, CDR1 is LNHDA and CDR2 is SQIVND (reference sequence). V lost 5 bases to trimming and J lost 6 bases, with 13 bases between them. CDR3 size: 13 residues.

The V call is TRBV19, the J call TRBJ1-2; a weak D match, TRBD1 (6 bases). This CDR3 spans 16 amino acids. V shed 7 bases and J shed 6 bases, with 24 bases lying between them. CDR1 and CDR2 from the germline V gene are LNHDA and SQIVND (reference sequence). The CDR3 reads CASTAPFRGQRHGYTF. CDR3 nucleotides: TGTGCCAGTACCGCCCCCTTTCGAGGACAGAGGCATGGCTACACCTTC.

The chain has TRBV6-6 and TRBJ2-3, with 9 bases identical to TRBD2. The CDR3 contains 16 residues. Germline values: CDR1 MNHNY, CDR2 SVGAGI (reference sequence). J was trimmed by 4 bases and V by 7 bases; bases with no gene match: 12. For the CDR3, the DNA is TGTGCCAGCACCCCGTCAGGCGGGGGGGGTGCAGATACGCAGTATTTT. Protein: CASTPSGGGGADTQYF.

The rearrangement uses TRBV6-1 and TRBJ2-1, with 8 nucleotides matching TRBD1. V gave up 2 bases and J gave up 6 bases; unmatched junction bases: 3. The CDR3 is 14 amino acids. Germline CDR1 and CDR2: MNHNS and SASEGT. Here the CDR3 reads CASSELGTGNEQFF. The CDR3 DNA reads as TGTGCCAGCAGTGAATTAGGGACAGGCAATGAGCAGTTCTTC.

V and J are TRBV27 and TRBJ1-2; 7 bases fit TRBD1. The germline CDR1 and CDR2 sequences are MNHEY and SMNVEV (reference sequence). The length of the CDR3 is 16 residues. The junction had 11 bases not matched to a gene; V was cut back by 6 bases and J by 1 base. CDR3 loop: CASSPRIGGHNYGYTF. The CDR3 DNA follows: TGTGCCAGCAGCCCCCGAATAGGGGGCCATAACTATGGCTACACCTTC.

J is TRBJ1-5 and V is TRBV7-3, with D hard to call. The CDR3 is made up of 14 amino acids. V was shortened by 5 bases and J by 9 bases, with 17 bases between the two germline ends. Germline values: CDR1 SGHTA, CDR2 FQGTGA. The CDR3 sequence is CASSPGRRRLPQHF. CDR3 bases: TGTGCCAGCAGCCCGGGTCGCCGACGTTTGCCCCAGCATTTT.

This clone was recorded a few times. This sequence joins TRBV5-6 and TRBJ1-2; a possible D gene is TRBD1 (6 bases). Trimming removed 3 bases at V and 8 bases at J, with 11 bases between. The CDR3 is made up of 12 amino acids. Germline CDR1 and CDR2: SGHDT and YYEEEE. The CDR3 loop is CASSSYRDGYTF. The CDR3 DNA reads as TGTGCCAGCAGCTCGTACAGGGACGGCTACACCTTC.

This chain uses TRBV14 with TRBJ2-1, with 9 bases aligning to TRBD1. This CDR3 region has 17 residues. Trimming removed 3 bases from V and 0 bases from J; junction bases left unmatched: 6. The germline V gene encodes CDR1 SGHDN and CDR2 FVKESK. The chain's CDR3 is CASSQTGGHSSYNEQFF. The CDR3 coding sequence is TGTGCCAGCAGCCAGACAGGGGGACACAGCTCCTACAATGAGCAGTTCTTC.

The chain uses TRBV6-1 and TRBJ1-5; D is uncertain. V gave up 4 bases and J gave up 3 bases, with 7 bases separating them. This CDR3 is 13 amino acids long. The germline V gene encodes CDR1 MNHNS and CDR2 SASEGT. In DNA form, the CDR3 reads TGTGCCAGCAGTGTGACATTCAATCAGCCCCAGCATTTT. Protein sequence: CASSVTFNQPQHF.

The chain has TRBV12-5 and TRBJ1-6; D is unresolved. Deletions cut 9 bases from V and 5 bases from J, with 8 bases between. Germline lookup yields CDR1 LGHNT and CDR2 FRNRAP. The CDR3 length is 12 residues. DNA of the CDR3: TGTGCTAGCAGACGGGATAATTCACCCCTCCACTTT. Its protein product is CASRRDNSPLHF.

The chain recombines TRBV2 with TRBJ1-1; D is undetermined. Germline-derived CDR1 and CDR2 are SNHLY and FYNNEI. The CDR3 is 13 residues long. Trimming shortened V by 6 bases and J by 0 bases, and 8 bases separated the two germline ends. The CDR3 DNA follows: TGTGCCAGCAGAGTGGGCCTGAACACTGAAGCTTTCTTT. It codes for CASRVGLNTEAFF.

The CDR3 protein is CASSLLTSYTDTQYF. CDR3 coding DNA: TGTGCCAGCAGCTTGTTGACTAGCTACACAGATACGCAGTATTTT. The V call is TRBV5-6, the J call TRBJ2-3; 7 nucleotides line up with TRBD2. The CDR3 covers 15 residues. The ends lost 1 base at V and 2 bases at J; junction bases unmatched: 4. Germline CDR1 SGHDT, CDR2 YYEEEE.

The V call is TRBV7-8, the J call TRBJ2-5, with D possibly being TRBD1 (5 bases). Per the germline V gene, CDR1 is SGHVS and CDR2 is FQNEAQ. The CDR3 is made up of 16 amino acids. Between the trimmed V and J ends, which lost 2 bases and 1 base, there was a span of 14 bases. The CDR3 DNA reads TGTGCCAGCAGCTTAAAAGTTGTGGACACCCAAGAGACCCAGTACTTC. As protein: CASSLKVVDTQETQYF.

This chain joins TRBV11-3 and TRBJ2-7, with a weak D call TRBD2 (5 bases). Per germline, CDR1 SGHNT and CDR2 YENEEA. The CDR3 spans 14 residues. V was clipped by 1 base and J by 3 bases, with 10 bases between them. CDR3 nucleotides: TGTGCCAGCAGCTTAGCCGGGGAGAACTACGAGCAGTACTTC. Translating gives CASSLAGENYEQYF.

This clone has only one observation. This rearrangement joins TRBV9 to TRBJ2-1, with 8 nucleotides matching TRBD2. The V gene's germline CDR1 is SGDLS and CDR2 YYNGEE. The CDR3 has 16 residues. The junction had 6 bases not matched to a gene; V was cut back by 0 bases and J by 4 bases. The CDR3 sequence: CASSVDGGVSYNEQFF. CDR3 sequence (DNA): TGTGCCAGCAGCGTAGACGGGGGGGTTTCTTACAATGAGCAGTTCTTC.

The gene calls are TRBV7-2 and TRBJ2-7, with 9 bases lining up with TRBD1. V lost 4 bases and J lost 0; bases outside the gene matches: 1. CDR3 length: 14 residues. The germline gives CDR1 SGHTA, CDR2 FQGNSA. CDR3 protein: CASSSGQGSYEQYF. The CDR3, as DNA: TGTGCCAGCAGCTCGGGACAGGGCTCCTACGAGCAGTACTTC.

As concerns this clone: Other DNA sequences from this sample encode an identical CDR3 as well. J is TRBJ1-3 and V is TRBV9; D unresolved. The germline V and J ends were trimmed by 2 bases and 3 bases, with 9 bases remaining between them. The CDR3 is 14 amino acids. The germline gives CDR1 SGDLS, CDR2 YYNGEE. Here the CDR3 DNA reads TGTGCCAGCAGCGTCGAGGGAAGTGGAAACACCATATATTTT. It yields the protein CASSVEGSGNTIYF.

This clone was seen once. The rearrangement uses TRBV7-6 and TRBJ1-2, with no clear D. Trimming removed 1 base from V and 5 bases from J, with 20 bases in between. Germline V CDR1 and CDR2: SGHVS, FNYEAQ. The CDR3 runs 17 residues. The CDR3 here is CASSLVIREPLGYGYTF. The CDR3 DNA follows: TGTGCCAGCAGCTTAGTAATTCGGGAACCTCTGGGGTATGGCTACACCTTC.